This TCR beta chain was identified during a study of T cell responses to AZD1222 COVID-19 vaccine. Study in general: Pooling of second doses given at about 4 or about 12 weeks was done. Study outcomes and limitations: A rise in Spike-specific TCR breadth and depth followed two AZD1222 doses. Donors in the cohort were predominantly white British and more often female, and clonal diversity was possibly underestimated.

V was clipped by 5 bases and J by 4 bases, with 15 bases between them. Per germline, CDR1 MNHNS and CDR2 SASEGT. There are 15 residues in the CDR3. For this clone: The antigen is not known.

Using immunoSEQ multiplex PCR, the repertoire was profiled, and TCRdb retains in-frame clones only, with some absent. The profile shows about 110,000 clones, roughly 80% of them singletons. The sample consisted of peripheral blood, taken on day 0 of AZD1222 vaccination. V gene TRBV6-1 combines with J gene TRBJ2-1; no reliable D call. This clonotype originated in an adult in good health. CDR3 bases: TGTGCCAGCAGTTCCACAGCTCTAACTTACAATGAGCAGTTCTTC. Translating it yields CASSSTALTYNEQFF.